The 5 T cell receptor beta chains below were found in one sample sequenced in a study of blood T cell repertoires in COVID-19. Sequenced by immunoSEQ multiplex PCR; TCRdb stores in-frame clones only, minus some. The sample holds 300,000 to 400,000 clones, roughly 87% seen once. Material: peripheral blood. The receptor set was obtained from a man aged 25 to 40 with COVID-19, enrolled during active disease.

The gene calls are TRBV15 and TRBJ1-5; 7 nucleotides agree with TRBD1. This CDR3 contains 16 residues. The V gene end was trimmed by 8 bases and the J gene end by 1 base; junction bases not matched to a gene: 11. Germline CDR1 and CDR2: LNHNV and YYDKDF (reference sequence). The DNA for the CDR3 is TGTGCCACCGCAGACGAGTTGACAGGGAGCAATCAGCCCCAGCATTTT. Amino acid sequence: CATADELTGSNQPQHF.

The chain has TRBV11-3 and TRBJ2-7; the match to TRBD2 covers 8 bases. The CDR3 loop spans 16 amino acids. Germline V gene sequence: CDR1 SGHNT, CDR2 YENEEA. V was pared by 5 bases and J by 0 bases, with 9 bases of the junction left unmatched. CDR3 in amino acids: CASSPGSGGSSYEQYF. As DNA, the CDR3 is TGTGCCAGCAGCCCAGGCAGCGGGGGAAGCTCCTACGAGCAGTACTTC.

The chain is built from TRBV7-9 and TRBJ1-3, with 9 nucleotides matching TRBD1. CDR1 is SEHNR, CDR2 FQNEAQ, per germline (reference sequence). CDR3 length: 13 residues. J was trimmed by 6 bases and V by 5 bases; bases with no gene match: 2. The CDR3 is CASSRDRENTIYF. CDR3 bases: TGTGCCAGCAGCCGGGACAGGGAAAACACCATATATTTT.

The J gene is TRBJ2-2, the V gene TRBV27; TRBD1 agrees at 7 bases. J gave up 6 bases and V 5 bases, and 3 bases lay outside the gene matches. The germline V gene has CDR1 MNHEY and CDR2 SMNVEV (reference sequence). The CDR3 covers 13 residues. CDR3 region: CASSVQGSGELFF. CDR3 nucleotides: TGTGCCAGCAGTGTACAGGGGTCCGGGGAGCTGTTTTTT.

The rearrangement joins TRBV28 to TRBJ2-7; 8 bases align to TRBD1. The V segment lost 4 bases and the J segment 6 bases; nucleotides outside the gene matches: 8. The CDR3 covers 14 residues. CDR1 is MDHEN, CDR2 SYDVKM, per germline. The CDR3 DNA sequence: TGTGCCAGCAGTTCAGGGGGCGCGTCATCCGAGCAGTACTTC. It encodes CASSSGGASSEQYF.